Listed here are 9 T cell receptor beta chains from one sample, sequenced in a study of T cell responses to AZD1222 COVID-19 vaccine. Only in-frame clones appear in the TCRdb table, and some are missing; sequencing was by immunoSEQ multiplex PCR. The data contain about 94,000 clones, 85% to 90% of them singletons. Sequences were derived from peripheral blood, sampled 28 days after the second AZD1222 dose. All receptors come from an adult who received the AZD1222 COVID-19 vaccine.

The chain carries TRBV18 and TRBJ1-1; 8 bases align to TRBD1. V lost 1 base to trimming and J lost 3 bases; unmatched junction nucleotides: 7. In germline, CDR1 is KGHSH, CDR2 LQKENI. The CDR3 is 16 amino acids. CDR3 loop: CASSPRRGREDTEAFF. As DNA, the CDR3 is TGTGCCAGCTCACCACGCAGGGGGCGCGAAGACACTGAAGCTTTCTTT.

The chain carries TRBV10-3 and TRBJ2-1; TRBD2 aligns across 8 bases. V was clipped by 10 bases and J by 8 bases; unmatched bases: 16. CDR1 is ENHRY, CDR2 SYGVKD, per germline. The CDR3 spans 15 residues. The CDR3 here is CATSEGVAGFYEQFF. CDR3 sequence (DNA): TGTGCCACCTCCGAGGGAGTAGCGGGGTTTTATGAGCAGTTCTTC.

The CDR3 coding sequence is TGTGCCAGCAGTTACGGAGGGTGGGTTGCGAATCAGCCCCAGCATTTT. Its translation: CASSYGGWVANQPQHF. The chain combines TRBV6-2 or TRBV6-3 with TRBJ1-5; D call uncertain. Trimming stripped 2 bases from V and 4 bases from J, with 15 bases between. This CDR3 is 16 amino acids long. Germline CDR1 is MNHEY and CDR2 is SVGEGT.

The CDR3 protein is CASSESGINTDTQYF. CDR3 nucleotides: TGTGCCAGCAGTGAATCAGGGATTAACACAGATACGCAGTATTTT. This rearrangement joins TRBV6-4 to TRBJ2-3; a possible D gene is TRBD1 (5 bases). This CDR3 has 15 residues. The V gene lost 3 bases and the J gene lost 2 bases, with 12 bases spanning the gap. Per germline, CDR1 MRHNA and CDR2 SNTAGT.

The rearrangement uses TRBV9 and TRBJ2-7; 7 nucleotides line up with TRBD1. Germline V gene sequence: CDR1 SGDLS, CDR2 YYNGEE. V gave up 4 bases and J gave up 4 bases; unmatched junction bases: 11. The CDR3 covers 15 residues. The DNA for the CDR3 is TGTGCCAGCAGCAAAACAGGGGACCCCTATTACGAGCAGTACTTC. It is translated as CASSKTGDPYYEQYF.

The chain is built from TRBV12-3 or TRBV12-4 and TRBJ2-7; D may be TRBD1 (6 bases). The CDR3 consists of 12 residues. Trimming cost V 5 bases and J 6 bases, with 11 bases left between them. The chain's CDR3 is CASSPQGGEQYF. The CDR3 DNA reads TGTGCCAGCAGTCCTCAAGGGGGCGAGCAGTACTTC.

CDR3 sequence reads: CASSYSAGITEAFF. CDR3 coding DNA: TGTGCCAGCAGTTACTCGGCGGGGATCACTGAAGCTTTCTTT. The genes are TRBV6-5 and TRBJ1-1; D not resolved. CDR3 length equals 14 residues. Germline assignment: CDR1 MNHEY and CDR2 SVGAGI. Trimming cost V 0 bases and J 4 bases, with 9 bases left between them.

The chain couples TRBV27 to TRBJ2-3; D is unclear. Trimming removed 6 bases at V and 6 bases at J, with 10 bases between. The CDR3 has 12 residues. Germline loops: CDR1 MNHEY, CDR2 SMNVEV (reference sequence). CDR3 in DNA: TGTGCCAGCAGCCCCCTGGGCGATACGCAGTATTTT. It yields the protein CASSPLGDTQYF.

V gene TRBV19 combines with J gene TRBJ1-5; 10 nucleotides align to TRBD1. In germline, CDR1 is LNHDA, CDR2 SQIVND (reference sequence). J was trimmed by 5 bases and V by 5 bases; bases with no gene match: 0. This CDR3 is built from 13 residues. CDR3 nucleotides: TGTGCCAGTAGTGGGACAGGGGATCAGCCCCAGCATTTT. Residues: CASSGTGDQPQHF.